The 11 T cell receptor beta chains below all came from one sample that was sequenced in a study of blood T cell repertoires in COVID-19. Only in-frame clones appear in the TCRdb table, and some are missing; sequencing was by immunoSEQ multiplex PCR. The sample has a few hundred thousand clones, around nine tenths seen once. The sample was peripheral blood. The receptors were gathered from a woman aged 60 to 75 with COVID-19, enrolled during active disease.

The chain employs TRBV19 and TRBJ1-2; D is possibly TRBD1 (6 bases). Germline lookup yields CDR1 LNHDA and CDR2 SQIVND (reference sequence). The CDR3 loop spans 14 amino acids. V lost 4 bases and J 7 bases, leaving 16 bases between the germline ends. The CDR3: CASSTFGGPGGYTF. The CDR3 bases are TGTGCCAGTAGTACGTTCGGGGGGCCTGGTGGCTACACCTTC.

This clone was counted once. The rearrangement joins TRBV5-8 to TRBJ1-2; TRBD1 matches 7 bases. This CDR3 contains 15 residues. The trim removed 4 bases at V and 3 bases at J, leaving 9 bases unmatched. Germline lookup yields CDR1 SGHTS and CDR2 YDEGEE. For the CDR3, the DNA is TGTGCCAGCAGCATGTACAGGGGACGCTACTATGGCTACACCTTC. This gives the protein CASSMYRGRYYGYTF.

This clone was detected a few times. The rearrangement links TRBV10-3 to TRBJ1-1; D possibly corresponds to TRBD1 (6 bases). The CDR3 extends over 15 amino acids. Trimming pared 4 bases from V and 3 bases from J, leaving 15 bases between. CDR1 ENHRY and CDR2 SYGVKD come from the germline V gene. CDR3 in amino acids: CAISGVGAKDTEAFF. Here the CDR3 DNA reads TGTGCCATCAGTGGCGTGGGGGCGAAGGACACTGAAGCTTTCTTT.

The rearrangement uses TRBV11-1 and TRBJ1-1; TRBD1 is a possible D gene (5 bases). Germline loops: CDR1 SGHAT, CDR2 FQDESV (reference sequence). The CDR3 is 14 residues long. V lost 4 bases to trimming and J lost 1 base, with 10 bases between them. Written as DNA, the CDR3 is TGTGCCAGCAGCTGGGGGGGGTCGAACACTGAAGCTTTCTTT. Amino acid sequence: CASSWGGSNTEAFF.

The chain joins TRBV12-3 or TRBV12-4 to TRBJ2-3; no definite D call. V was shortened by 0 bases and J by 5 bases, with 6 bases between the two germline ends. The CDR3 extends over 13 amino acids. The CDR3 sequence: CASSLALRDTQYF. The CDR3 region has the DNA TGTGCCAGCAGTTTAGCGCTTAGAGATACGCAGTATTTT.

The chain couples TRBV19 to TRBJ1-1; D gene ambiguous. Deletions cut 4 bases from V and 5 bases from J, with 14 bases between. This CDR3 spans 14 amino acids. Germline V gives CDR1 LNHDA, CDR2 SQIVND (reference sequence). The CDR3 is CASSTSWGETEAFF. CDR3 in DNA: TGTGCCAGTAGTACCTCGTGGGGAGAGACTGAAGCTTTCTTT.

The CDR3 bases are TGTGCCTGGAGAGACTGGGGCAGGTACATGAACACTGAAGCTTTCTTT. It yields the protein CAWRDWGRYMNTEAFF. The V gene is TRBV30, the J gene TRBJ1-1; possibly TRBD1 for D (5 bases). V was pared by 3 bases and J by 0 bases, with 17 bases between. The CDR3 is 16 residues long. Germline values: CDR1 GTSNPN, CDR2 SVGIG (reference sequence).

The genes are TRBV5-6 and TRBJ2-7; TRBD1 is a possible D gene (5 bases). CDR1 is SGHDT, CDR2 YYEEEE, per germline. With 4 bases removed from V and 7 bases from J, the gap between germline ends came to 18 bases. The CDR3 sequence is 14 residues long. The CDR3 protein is CASSITPGSREQYF. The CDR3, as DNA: TGTGCCAGCAGCATAACGCCAGGGTCTAGGGAGCAGTACTTC. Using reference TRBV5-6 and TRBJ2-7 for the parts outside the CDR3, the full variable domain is DAGVTQSPTHLIKTRGQQVTLRCSPKSGHDTVSWYQQALGQGPQFIFQYYEEEERQRGNFPDRFSGHQFPNYSSELNVNALLLGDSALYLCASSITPGSREQYFGPGTRLTVT.

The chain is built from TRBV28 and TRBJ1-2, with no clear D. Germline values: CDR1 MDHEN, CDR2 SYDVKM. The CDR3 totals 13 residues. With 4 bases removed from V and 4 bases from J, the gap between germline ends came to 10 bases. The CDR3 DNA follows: TGTGCCAGCAGTTCCCCCCCTAGCTATGGCTACACCTTC. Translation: CASSSPPSYGYTF.

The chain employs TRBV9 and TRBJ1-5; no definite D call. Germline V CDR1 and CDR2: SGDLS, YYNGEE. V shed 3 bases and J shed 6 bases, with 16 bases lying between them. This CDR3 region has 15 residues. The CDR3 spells CASSASERSGQPQHF. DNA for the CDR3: TGTGCCAGCAGCGCCTCGGAAAGGTCAGGTCAGCCCCAGCATTTT.

CDR3 DNA: TGTGCCGGATCACAGGGAGCGTATGTGGAGCAGTACTTC. It codes for CAGSQGAYVEQYF. This sequence joins TRBV30 and TRBJ2-7; D perhaps matches TRBD1 (6 bases). From germline, CDR1 is GTSNPN and CDR2 SVGIG (reference sequence). Deletions cut 8 bases from V and 7 bases from J, with 21 bases between. CDR3 length equals 13 residues. Drawing the rest from reference TRBV30 and TRBJ2-7, the complete variable domain is SQTIHQWPATLVQPVGSPLSLECTVEGTSNPNLYWYRQAAGRGLQLLFYSVGIGQISSEVPQNLSASRPQDRQFILSSKKLLLSDSGFYLCAGSQGAYVEQYFGPGTRLTVT.